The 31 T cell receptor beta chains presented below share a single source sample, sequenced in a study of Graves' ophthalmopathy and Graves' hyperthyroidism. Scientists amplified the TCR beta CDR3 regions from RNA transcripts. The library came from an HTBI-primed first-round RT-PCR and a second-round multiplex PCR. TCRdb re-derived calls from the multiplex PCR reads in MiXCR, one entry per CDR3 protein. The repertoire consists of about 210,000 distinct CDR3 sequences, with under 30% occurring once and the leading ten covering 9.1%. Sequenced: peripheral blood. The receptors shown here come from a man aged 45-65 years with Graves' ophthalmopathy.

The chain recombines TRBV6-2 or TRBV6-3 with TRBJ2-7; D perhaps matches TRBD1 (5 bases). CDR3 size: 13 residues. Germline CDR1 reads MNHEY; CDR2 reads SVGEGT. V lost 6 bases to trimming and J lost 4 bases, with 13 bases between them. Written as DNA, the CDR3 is TGTGCCAGCAGAACACAGGTACGGTACGAGCAGTACTTC. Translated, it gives CASRTQVRYEQYF.

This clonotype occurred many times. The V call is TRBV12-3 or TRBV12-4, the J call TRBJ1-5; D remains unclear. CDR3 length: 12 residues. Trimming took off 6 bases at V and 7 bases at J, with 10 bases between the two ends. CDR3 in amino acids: CASRNPGQPQHF. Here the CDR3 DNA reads TGTGCCAGCAGAAATCCCGGGCAGCCCCAGCATTTT.

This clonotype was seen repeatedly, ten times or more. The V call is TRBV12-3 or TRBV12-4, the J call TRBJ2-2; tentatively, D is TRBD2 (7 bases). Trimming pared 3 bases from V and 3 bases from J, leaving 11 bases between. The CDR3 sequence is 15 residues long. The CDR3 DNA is TGTGCCAGCAGTTTTGGGGGGGCCGACACCGGGGAGCTGTTTTTT. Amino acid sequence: CASSFGGADTGELFF.

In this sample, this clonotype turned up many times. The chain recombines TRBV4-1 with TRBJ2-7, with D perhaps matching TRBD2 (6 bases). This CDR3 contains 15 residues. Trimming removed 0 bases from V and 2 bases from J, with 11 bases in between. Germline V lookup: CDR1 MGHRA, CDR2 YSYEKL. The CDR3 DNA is TGCGCCAGCAGCCAAGATCCCGGACTAACCTACGAGCAGTACTTC. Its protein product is CASSQDPGLTYEQYF.

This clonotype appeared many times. Here the CDR3 DNA reads TGCAGCGTTGGGTCGGATGGAAACACCATATATTTT. Protein product: CSVGSDGNTIYF. The chain joins TRBV29-1 to TRBJ1-3; D is undetermined. Trimming cost V 4 bases and J 3 bases, with 7 bases left between them. Germline CDR1 reads SQVTM; CDR2 reads ANQGSEA. The CDR3 has 12 amino acids.

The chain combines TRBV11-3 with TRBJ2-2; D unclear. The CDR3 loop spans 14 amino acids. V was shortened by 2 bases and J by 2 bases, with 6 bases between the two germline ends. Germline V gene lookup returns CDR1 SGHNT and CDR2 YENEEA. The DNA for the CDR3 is TGTGCCAGCAGCTTACCAATTAACACCGGGGAGCTGTTTTTT. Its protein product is CASSLPINTGELFF.

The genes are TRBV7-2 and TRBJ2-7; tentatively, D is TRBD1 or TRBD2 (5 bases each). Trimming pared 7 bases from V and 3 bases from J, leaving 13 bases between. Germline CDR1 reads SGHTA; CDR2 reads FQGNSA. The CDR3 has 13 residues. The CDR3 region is CASTGTSGYEQYF. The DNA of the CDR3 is TGTGCCAGCACGGGGACGTCAGGCTACGAGCAGTACTTC. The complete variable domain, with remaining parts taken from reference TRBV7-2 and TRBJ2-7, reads GAGVSQSPSNKVTEKGKDVELRCDPISGHTALYWYRQSLGQGLEFLIYFQGNSAPDKSGLPSDRFSAERTGGSVSTLTIQRTQQEDSAVYLCASTGTSGYEQYFGPGTRLTVT.

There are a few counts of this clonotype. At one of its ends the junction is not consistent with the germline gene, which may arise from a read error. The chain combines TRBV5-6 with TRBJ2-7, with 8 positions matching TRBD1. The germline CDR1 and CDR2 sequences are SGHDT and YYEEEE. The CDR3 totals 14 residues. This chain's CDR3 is CASSIGQGAYERYF. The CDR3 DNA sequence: TGTGCCAGCAGCATCGGACAGGGAGCCTACGAGCGGTACTTC. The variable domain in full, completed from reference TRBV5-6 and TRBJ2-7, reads DAGVTQSPTHLIKTRGQQVTLRCSPKSGHDTVSWYQQALGQGPQFIFQYYEEEERQRGNFPDRFSGHQFPNYSSELNVNALLLGDSALYLCASSIGQGAYERYFGPGTRLTVT.

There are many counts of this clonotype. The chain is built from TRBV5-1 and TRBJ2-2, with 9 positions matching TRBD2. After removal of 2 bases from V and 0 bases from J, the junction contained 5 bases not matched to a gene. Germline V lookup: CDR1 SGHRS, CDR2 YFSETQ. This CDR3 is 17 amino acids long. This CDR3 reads CASSFSGSPANTGELFF. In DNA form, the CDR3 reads TGCGCCAGCAGCTTTAGCGGGAGCCCCGCGAACACCGGGGAGCTGTTTTTT. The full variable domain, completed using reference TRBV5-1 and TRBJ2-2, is KAGVTQTPRYLIKTRGQQVTLSCSPISGHRSVSWYQQTPGQGLQFLFEYFSETQRNKGNFPGRFSGRQFSNSRSEMNVSTLELGDSALYLCASSFSGSPANTGELFFGEGSRLTVL.

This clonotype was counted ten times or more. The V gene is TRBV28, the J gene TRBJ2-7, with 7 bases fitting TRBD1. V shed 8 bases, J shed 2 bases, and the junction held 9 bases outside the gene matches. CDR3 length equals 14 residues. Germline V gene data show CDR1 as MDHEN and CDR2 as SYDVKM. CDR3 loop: CASLDRATTYEQYF. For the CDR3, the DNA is TGTGCCAGCCTAGACAGGGCCACAACCTACGAGCAGTACTTC.

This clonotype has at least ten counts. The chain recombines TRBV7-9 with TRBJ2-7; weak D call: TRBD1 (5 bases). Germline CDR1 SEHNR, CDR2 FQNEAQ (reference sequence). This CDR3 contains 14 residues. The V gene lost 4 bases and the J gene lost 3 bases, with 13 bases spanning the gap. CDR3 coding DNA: TGTGCCAGCAGCTCCGGACATAAGTTCTACGAGCAGTACTTC. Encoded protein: CASSSGHKFYEQYF.

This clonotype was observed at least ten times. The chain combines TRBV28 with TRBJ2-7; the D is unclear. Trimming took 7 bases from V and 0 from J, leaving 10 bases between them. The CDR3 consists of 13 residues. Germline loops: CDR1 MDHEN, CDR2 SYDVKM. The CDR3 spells CASKDSNSYEQYF. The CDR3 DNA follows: TGTGCCAGCAAAGACTCCAACTCCTACGAGCAGTACTTC.

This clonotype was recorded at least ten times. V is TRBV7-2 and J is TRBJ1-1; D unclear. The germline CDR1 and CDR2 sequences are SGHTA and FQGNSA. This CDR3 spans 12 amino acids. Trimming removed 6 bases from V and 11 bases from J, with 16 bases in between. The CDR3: CASSREWEVAFF. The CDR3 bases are TGTGCCAGCAGTAGAGAGTGGGAGGTGGCTTTCTTT.

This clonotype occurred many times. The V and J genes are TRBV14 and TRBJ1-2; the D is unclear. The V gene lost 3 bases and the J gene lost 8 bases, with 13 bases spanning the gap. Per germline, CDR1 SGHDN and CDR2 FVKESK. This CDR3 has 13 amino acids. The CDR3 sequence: CASSQQPVSGYTF. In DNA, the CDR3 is TGTGCCAGCAGCCAGCAGCCCGTTAGCGGCTACACCTTC.

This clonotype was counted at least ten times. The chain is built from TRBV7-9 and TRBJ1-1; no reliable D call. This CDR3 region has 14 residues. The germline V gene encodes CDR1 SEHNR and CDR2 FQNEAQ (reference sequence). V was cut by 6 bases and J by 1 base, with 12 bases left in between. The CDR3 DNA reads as TGTGCCAGCAGAGACGCGGGCAGGAACACTGAAGCTTTCTTT. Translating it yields CASRDAGRNTEAFF.

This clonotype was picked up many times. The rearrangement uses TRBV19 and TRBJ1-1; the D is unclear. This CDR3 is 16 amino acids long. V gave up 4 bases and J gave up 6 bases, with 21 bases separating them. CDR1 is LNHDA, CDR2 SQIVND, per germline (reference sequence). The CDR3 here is CASSSGRVLRSAEAFF. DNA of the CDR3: TGTGCCAGTAGTAGCGGTCGAGTGCTTCGGTCGGCTGAAGCTTTCTTT.

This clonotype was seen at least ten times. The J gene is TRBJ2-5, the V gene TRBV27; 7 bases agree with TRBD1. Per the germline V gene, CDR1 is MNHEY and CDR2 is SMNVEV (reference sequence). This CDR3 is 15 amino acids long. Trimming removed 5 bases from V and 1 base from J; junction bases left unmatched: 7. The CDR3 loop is CASSPRGNLQETQYF. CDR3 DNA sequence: TGTGCCAGCAGTCCCAGGGGGAATCTCCAAGAGACCCAGTACTTC.

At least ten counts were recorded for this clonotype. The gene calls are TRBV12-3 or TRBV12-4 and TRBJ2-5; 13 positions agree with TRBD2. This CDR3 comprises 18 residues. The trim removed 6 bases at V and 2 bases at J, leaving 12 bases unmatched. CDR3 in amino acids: CASSRVGLAGVMQETQYF. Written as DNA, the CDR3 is TGTGCCAGCAGCCGAGTAGGACTAGCGGGAGTCATGCAAGAGACCCAGTACTTC.

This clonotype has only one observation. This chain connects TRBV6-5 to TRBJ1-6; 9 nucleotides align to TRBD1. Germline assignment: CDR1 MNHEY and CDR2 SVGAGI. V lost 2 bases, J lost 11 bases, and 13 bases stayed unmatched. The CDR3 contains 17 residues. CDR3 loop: CASSYPEQGAIIPPLHF. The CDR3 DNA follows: TGTGCCAGCAGTTACCCCGAACAGGGGGCGATTATCCCACCCCTCCACTTT.

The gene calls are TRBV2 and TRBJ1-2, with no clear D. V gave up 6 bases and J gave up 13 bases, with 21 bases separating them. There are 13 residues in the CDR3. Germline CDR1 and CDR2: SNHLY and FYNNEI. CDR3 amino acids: CASREAIFERCTF. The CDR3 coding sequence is TGTGCCAGCAGAGAGGCCATCTTTGAGAGATGCACCTTC.

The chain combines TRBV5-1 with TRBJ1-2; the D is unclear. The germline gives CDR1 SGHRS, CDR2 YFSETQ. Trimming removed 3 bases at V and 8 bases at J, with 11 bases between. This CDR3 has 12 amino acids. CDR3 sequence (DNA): TGCGCCAGCAGCTCCCGGACTGACGGCTACACCTTC. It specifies CASSSRTDGYTF.

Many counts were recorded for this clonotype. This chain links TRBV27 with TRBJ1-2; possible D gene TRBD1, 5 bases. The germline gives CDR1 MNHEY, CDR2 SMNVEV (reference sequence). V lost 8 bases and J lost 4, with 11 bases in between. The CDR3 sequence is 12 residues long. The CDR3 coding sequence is TGTGCCAGCCGGGGGGTCGGCTATGGCTACACCTTC. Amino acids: CASRGVGYGYTF.

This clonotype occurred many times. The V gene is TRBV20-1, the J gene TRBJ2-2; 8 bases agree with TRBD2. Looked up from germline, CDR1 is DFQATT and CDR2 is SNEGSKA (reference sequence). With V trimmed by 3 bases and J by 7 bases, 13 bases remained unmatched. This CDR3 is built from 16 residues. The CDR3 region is CSASGGRTFAIGELFF. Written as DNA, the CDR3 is TGCAGTGCTAGCGGCGGGAGGACCTTTGCAATCGGGGAGCTGTTTTTT.

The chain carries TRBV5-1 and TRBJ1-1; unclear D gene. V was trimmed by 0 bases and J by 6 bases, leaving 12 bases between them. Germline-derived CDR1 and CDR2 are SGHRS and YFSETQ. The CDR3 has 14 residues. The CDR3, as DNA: TGCGCCAGCAGCTTGGGGGTGACGTCTTCTGAAGCTTTCTTT. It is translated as CASSLGVTSSEAFF. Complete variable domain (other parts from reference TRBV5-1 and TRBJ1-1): KAGVTQTPRYLIKTRGQQVTLSCSPISGHRSVSWYQQTPGQGLQFLFEYFSETQRNKGNFPGRFSGRQFSNSRSEMNVSTLELGDSALYLCASSLGVTSSEAFFGQGTRLTVV.

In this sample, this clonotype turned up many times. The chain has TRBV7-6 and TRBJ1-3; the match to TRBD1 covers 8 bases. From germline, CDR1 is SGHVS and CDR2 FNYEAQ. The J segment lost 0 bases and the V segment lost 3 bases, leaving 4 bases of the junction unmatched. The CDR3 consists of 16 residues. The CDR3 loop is CASSLDRVGSGNTIYF. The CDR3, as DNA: TGTGCCAGCAGCTTGGACAGGGTTGGCTCTGGAAACACCATATATTTT. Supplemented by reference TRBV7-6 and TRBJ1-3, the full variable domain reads GAGVSQSPRYKVTKRGQDVALRCDPISGHVSLYWYRQALGQGPEFLTYFNYEAQQDKSGLPNDRFSAERPEGSISTLTIQRTEQRDSAMYRCASSLDRVGSGNTIYFGEGSWLTVV.

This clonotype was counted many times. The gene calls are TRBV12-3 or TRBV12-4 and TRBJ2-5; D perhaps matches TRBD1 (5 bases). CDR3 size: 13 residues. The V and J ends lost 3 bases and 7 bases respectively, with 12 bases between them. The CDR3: CASSFLGVGTQYF. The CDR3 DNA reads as TGTGCCAGCAGTTTCCTAGGGGTGGGGACCCAGTACTTC.

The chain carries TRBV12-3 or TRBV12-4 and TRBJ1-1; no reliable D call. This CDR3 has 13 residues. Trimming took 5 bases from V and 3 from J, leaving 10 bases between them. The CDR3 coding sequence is TGTGCCAGCAGTCCTAGTGGGTACACTGAAGCTTTCTTT. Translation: CASSPSGYTEAFF.

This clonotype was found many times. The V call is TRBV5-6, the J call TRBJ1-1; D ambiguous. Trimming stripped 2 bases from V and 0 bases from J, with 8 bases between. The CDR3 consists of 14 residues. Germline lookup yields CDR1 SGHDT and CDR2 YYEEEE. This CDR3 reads CASSFGQMNTEAFF. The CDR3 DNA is TGTGCCAGCAGCTTCGGCCAGATGAACACTGAAGCTTTCTTT.

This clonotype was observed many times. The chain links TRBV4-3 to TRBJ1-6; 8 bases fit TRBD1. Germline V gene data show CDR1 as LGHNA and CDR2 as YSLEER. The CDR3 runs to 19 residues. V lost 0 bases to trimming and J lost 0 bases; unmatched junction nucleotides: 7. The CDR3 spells CASSQELTGGSSYNSPLHF. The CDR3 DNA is TGCGCCAGCAGCCAAGAATTAACAGGGGGGAGCTCCTATAATTCACCCCTCCACTTT.

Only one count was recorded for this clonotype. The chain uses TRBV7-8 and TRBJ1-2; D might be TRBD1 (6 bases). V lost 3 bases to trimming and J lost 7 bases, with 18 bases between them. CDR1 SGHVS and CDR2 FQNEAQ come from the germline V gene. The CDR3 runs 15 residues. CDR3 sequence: CASSFGGSGSSGYTF. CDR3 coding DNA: TGTGCCAGCAGCTTCGGGGGCAGTGGAAGTAGTGGCTACACCTTC.

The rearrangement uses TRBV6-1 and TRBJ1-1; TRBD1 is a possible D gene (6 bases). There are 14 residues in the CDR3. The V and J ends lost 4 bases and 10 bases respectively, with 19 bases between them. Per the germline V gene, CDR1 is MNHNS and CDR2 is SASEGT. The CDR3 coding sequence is TGTGCCAGCAGTGGGCAGGGGATCTTCAACGTAGCTTTCTTT. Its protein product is CASSGQGIFNVAFF.